The sample holds a few counts of the clone carrying this T cell receptor beta chain. Its antigen is not known. The germline gives CDR1 SGHDT, CDR2 YYEEEE. CDR3 size: 16 residues. Trimming shortened V by 4 bases and J by 1 base, and 14 bases separated the two germline ends. TCRdb reprocessed the RT-PCR reads via MiXCR and lists one record per CDR3 protein. The profile shows some 300,000 distinct CDR3 sequences, 22% of them singletons. These data belong to a study of response to subunit inactivated influenza vaccine. Overall study findings and caveats: A suggestion made by the authors is that each seasonal influenza vaccination recruits few new T cells.

The chain has TRBV5-6 and TRBJ2-2, with unresolved D. The starting material was PBMCs from blood, obtained less than 22 months after vaccination. The TCR was taken from a man aged 45-69 years who received an inactivated influenza vaccine. The CDR3 DNA sequence: TGTGCCAGCAGCACGACCGCGCTGCTGAACACCGGGGAGCTGTTTTTT. It encodes CASSTTALLNTGELFF.